The entry below describes one T cell receptor beta chain. Per the original data handling: Cell counts per sample came from amplifying reference gene primers. Clones were read by immunoSEQ multiplex PCR, and TCRdb kept only the in-frame ones, dropping some. D and trimming were read from the DNA, whereas the V and J calls and clone size are those reported in that table. This table holds approximately 220,000 clones, less than 90% found once. The entry originates in a study of blood T cell repertoires in COVID-19. The V gene's germline CDR1 is LGHDT and CDR2 YNNKEL (reference sequence). With V trimmed by 2 bases and J by 2 bases, 3 bases remained unmatched. There are 16 residues in the CDR3.

V gene TRBV3-1 (or the pseudogene TRBV3-2) combines with J gene TRBJ2-6, with 7 nucleotides matching TRBD1. The receptor comes from a woman aged 55-69 years who had recovered from COVID-19. Sequencing was done on a sample of peripheral blood. The CDR3 sequence: CASSQTTGAGANVLTF. CDR3 coding DNA: TGTGCCAGCAGCCAAACCACAGGGGCTGGGGCCAACGTCCTGACTTTC.